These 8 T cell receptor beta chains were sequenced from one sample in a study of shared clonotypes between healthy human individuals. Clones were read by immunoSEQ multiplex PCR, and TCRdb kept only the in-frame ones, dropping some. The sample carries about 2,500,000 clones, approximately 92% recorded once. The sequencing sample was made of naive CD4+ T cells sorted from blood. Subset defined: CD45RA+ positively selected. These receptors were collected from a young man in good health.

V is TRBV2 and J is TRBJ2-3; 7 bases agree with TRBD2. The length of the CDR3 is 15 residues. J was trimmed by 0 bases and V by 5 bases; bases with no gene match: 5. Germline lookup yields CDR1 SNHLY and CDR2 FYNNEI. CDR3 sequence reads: CASSRRGSSTDTQYF. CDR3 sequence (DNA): TGTGCCAGCAGTAGGCGGGGGAGCAGCACAGATACGCAGTATTTT. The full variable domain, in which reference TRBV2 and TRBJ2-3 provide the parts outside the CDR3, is EPEVTQTPSHQVTQMGQEVILRCVPISNHLYFYWYRQILGQKVEFLVSFYNNEISEKSEIFDDQFSVERPDGSNFTLKIRSTKLEDSAMYFCASSRRGSSTDTQYFGPGTRLTVL.

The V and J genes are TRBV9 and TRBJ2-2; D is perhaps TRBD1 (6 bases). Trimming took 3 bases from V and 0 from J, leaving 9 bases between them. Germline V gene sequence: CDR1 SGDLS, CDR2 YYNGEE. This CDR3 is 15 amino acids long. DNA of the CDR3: TGTGCCAGCAGCGCCGGACAGCCGAACACCGGGGAGCTGTTTTTT. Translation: CASSAGQPNTGELFF.

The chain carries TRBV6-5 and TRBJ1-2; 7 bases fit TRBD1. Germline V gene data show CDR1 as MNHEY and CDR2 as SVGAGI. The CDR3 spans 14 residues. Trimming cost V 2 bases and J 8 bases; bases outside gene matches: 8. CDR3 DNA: TGTGCCAGCAGTTACGTCGACAGGGCGGGGGGCTACACCTTC. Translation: CASSYVDRAGGYTF.

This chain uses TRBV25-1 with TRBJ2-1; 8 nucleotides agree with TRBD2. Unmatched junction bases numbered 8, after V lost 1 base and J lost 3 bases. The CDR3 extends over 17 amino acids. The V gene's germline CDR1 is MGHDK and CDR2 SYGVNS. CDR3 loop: CASSEWGLEGNYNEQFF. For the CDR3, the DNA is TGTGCCAGCAGTGAATGGGGACTAGAGGGGAACTACAATGAGCAGTTCTTC.

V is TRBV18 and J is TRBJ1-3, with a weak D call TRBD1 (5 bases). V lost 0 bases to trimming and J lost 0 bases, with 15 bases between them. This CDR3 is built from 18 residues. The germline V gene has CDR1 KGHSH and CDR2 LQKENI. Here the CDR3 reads CASSPPKFTGLSGNTIYF. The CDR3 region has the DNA TGTGCCAGCTCACCACCGAAGTTCACAGGCCTCTCTGGAAACACCATATATTTT.

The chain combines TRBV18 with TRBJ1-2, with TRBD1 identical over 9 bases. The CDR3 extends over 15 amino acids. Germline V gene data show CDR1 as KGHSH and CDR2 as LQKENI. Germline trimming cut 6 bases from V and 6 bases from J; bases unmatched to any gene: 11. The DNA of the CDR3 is TGTGCCAGCTCCCCATGGGACAGGGTGACTAATGGCTACACCTTC. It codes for CASSPWDRVTNGYTF.

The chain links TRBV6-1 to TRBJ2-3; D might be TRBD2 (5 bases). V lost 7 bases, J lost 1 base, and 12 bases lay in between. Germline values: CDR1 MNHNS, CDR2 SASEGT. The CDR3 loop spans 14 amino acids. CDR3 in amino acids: CASKEGPGTDTQYF. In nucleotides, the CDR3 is TGTGCCAGCAAAGAGGGCCCAGGCACAGATACGCAGTATTTT.

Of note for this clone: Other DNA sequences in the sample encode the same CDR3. CDR3 sequence (DNA): TGTGCCAGCTCTCGAGGACAGCAAGAGACCCAGTACTTC. It encodes CASSRGQQETQYF. J is TRBJ2-5 and V is TRBV18, with a tentative D call TRBD1 (6 bases). The CDR3 is 13 amino acids. CDR1 KGHSH and CDR2 LQKENI come from the germline V gene. V was clipped by 6 bases and J by 2 bases, with 10 bases between them.